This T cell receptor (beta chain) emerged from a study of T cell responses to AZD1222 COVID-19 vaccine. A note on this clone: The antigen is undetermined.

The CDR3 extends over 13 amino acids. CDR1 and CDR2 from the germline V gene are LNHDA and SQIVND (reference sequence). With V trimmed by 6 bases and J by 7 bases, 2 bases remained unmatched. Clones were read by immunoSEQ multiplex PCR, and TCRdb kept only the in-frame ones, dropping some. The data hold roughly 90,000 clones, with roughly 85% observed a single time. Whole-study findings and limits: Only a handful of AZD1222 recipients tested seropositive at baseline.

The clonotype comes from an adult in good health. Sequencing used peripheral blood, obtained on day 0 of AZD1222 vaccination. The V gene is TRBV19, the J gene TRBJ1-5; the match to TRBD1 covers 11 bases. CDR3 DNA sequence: TGTGCCAGTAGAGGACAGGGGGCCCAGCCCCAGCATTTT. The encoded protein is CASRGQGAQPQHF.